The next 7 T cell receptor beta chains were all read from a single sample in a study of T-cell memory formation after mild COVID-19. TCRdb re-analysed the 5' RACE reads in MiXCR, keeping a single row per CDR3 protein. Here the sample spans roughly 50,000 distinct CDR3 sequences, less than 15% being singletons. The sequenced material came from PBMCs or a T cell subset sorted from them (not recorded which). These receptors were collected from a man aged 18 to 35 who had mild COVID-19 (a few samples of this study predate the infection). Cell type and time point are not known.

This clonotype was observed at least ten times. This chain links TRBV12-3 or TRBV12-4 with TRBJ2-3; D is ambiguous. The CDR3 runs to 15 residues. Between the trimmed V and J ends, which lost 4 bases and 5 bases, there was a span of 16 bases. CDR3 bases: TGTGCCAGCAGTTCTACAGCCCAAGGCAGAGATACGCAGTATTTT. This gives the protein CASSSTAQGRDTQYF.

This clonotype was seen ten or more times. This chain connects TRBV27 to TRBJ2-7; 7 nucleotides align to TRBD1. This CDR3 is built from 16 residues. CDR1 and CDR2 (germline): MNHEY, SMNVEV (reference sequence). Trimming at V came to 6 bases and at J to 4 bases, leaving 15 bases not matched to a gene. The CDR3 spells CASSKTLDRDNYEQYF. The DNA for the CDR3 is TGTGCCAGCAGCAAAACTCTTGACAGGGATAATTACGAGCAGTACTTC.

This clonotype was recorded many times. The chain has TRBV24-1 and TRBJ2-6; D not certain. The germline V gene has CDR1 KGHDR and CDR2 SFDVKD. The CDR3 spans 14 residues. Trimming cost V 6 bases and J 4 bases, with 9 bases left between them. The CDR3 spells CATSNRAGANVLTF. Written as DNA, the CDR3 is TGTGCCACCAGTAATAGAGCCGGGGCCAACGTCCTGACTTTC.

This clonotype was found a few times. The V and J genes are TRBV7-9 and TRBJ1-1, with a weak D call TRBD1 (6 bases). Germline V gene sequence: CDR1 SEHNR, CDR2 FQNEAQ (reference sequence). Trimming took off 1 base at V and 3 bases at J, with 12 bases between the two ends. CDR3 length: 15 amino acids. CDR3 protein: CASSLGQGLDTEAFF. For the CDR3, the DNA is TGTGCCAGCAGCTTAGGTCAGGGGTTGGACACTGAAGCTTTCTTT.

The chain has TRBV5-1 and TRBJ2-6; 7 bases are shared with TRBD1. The germline V gene encodes CDR1 SGHRS and CDR2 YFSETQ. The V and J ends lost 3 bases and 8 bases, in that order; junction bases with no gene match: 5. CDR3 length equals 14 residues. CDR3 amino acids: CASSSRDSTNVLTF. The DNA for the CDR3 is TGCGCCAGCAGCTCCCGGGACAGCACCAACGTCCTGACTTTC.

Only a few counts were recorded for this clonotype. The J gene is TRBJ2-1, the V gene TRBV5-1; 7 bases are a match to TRBD1. The germline V gene encodes CDR1 SGHRS and CDR2 YFSETQ. V shed 4 bases, J shed 2 bases, and the junction held 12 bases outside the gene matches. The CDR3 runs to 17 residues. The CDR3 spells CASSRPYDRVTYNEQFF. DNA of the CDR3: TGCGCCAGCAGCCGGCCCTATGACAGGGTTACCTACAATGAGCAGTTCTTC.

This clonotype appeared a few times. The V call is TRBV7-2, the J call TRBJ1-2; tentative D call: TRBD1 (5 bases). Per germline, CDR1 SGHTA and CDR2 FQGNSA. The CDR3 loop spans 13 amino acids. V was clipped by 5 bases and J by 4 bases, with 11 bases between them. The CDR3 region has the DNA TGTGCCAGCAGCCGTCAGGGTCCCTATGGCTACACCTTC. As protein: CASSRQGPYGYTF. The complete variable domain, with remaining parts taken from reference TRBV7-2 and TRBJ1-2, reads GAGVSQSPSNKVTEKGKDVELRCDPISGHTALYWYRQSLGQGLEFLIYFQGNSAPDKSGLPSDRFSAERTGGSVSTLTIQRTQQEDSAVYLCASSRQGPYGYTFGSGTRLTVV.